These 22 T cell receptor beta chains share one sample of origin, sequenced in a study of low-dose radiotherapy and immunotherapy resistance in tumors. Noted time point: after trial treatment. As for treatment: LDRT plus nivolumab, ipilimumab, low-dose cyclophosphamide and aspirin (RACIN trial). The authors ran around 19 PCR cycles to amplify TCRs with a constant-region primer and V-primer adapter. TCRdb re-analysed the reads in MiXCR, keeping a single row per CDR3 protein. The table shows approximately 52,000 distinct CDR3 sequences, with roughly 31% occurring only once. Sample: PBMCs, taken after low-dose radiotherapy plus immunotherapy. Receptors were obtained from a male donor with rectosigmoid adenocarcinoma.

A word on this clonotype: A much larger clone differs from this one at a single base, so this may be a read error. The rearrangement joins TRBV23-1 to TRBJ1-2, with D maybe TRBD1 (6 bases). TRBV23-1 is marked as an open reading frame, function uncertain. The CDR3 length is 19 residues. V was pared by 4 bases and J by 7 bases, with 31 bases between. CDR3 loop: CASSLRQALLNRRDGGYTF. Written as DNA, the CDR3 is TGCGCCAGCAGTCTTCGACAGGCGCTTTTAAATCGCAGGGACGGTGGCTACACCTTC.

This clonotype appeared many times. The gene calls are TRBV20-1 and TRBJ2-1; D gene ambiguous. This CDR3 comprises 14 residues. V lost 3 bases and J 8 bases, leaving 17 bases between the germline ends. Per the germline V gene, CDR1 is DFQATT and CDR2 is SNEGSKA (reference sequence). DNA for the CDR3: TGCAGTGCTAGTGGTCCAAGGAGTGTCGATGAGCAGTTCTTC. Translated: CSASGPRSVDEQFF.

The V and J genes are TRBV6-8 and TRBJ2-2; D uncertain. Trimming stripped 3 bases from V and 7 bases from J, with 3 bases between. Per the germline V gene, CDR1 is MNHGY and CDR2 is SAAAGT. The CDR3 sequence is 11 residues long. CDR3 protein: CASSYVGELFF. CDR3 DNA: TGTGCCAGCAGTTATGTCGGGGAGCTGTTTTTT.

For this clonotype: Given a far larger clone just one base away, this is likely a sequencing read error. The V call is TRBV4-1, the J call TRBJ2-5; a weak D match, TRBD2 (5 bases). Germline loops: CDR1 MGHRA, CDR2 YSYEKL. Deletions cut 0 bases from V and 11 bases from J, with 31 bases between. The CDR3 length is 19 residues. CDR3 nucleotides: TGCGCCAGCAGCCAAGACGACTTCTGGTCCAGCGGAGCCTACAATGAGCAGTACTTC. Residues: CASSQDDFWSSGAYNEQYF.

V is TRBV6-4 and J is TRBJ2-3; maybe TRBD1 (6 bases). The CDR3 is 17 residues long. Germline V lookup: CDR1 MRHNA, CDR2 SNTAGT. Trimming pared 6 bases from V and 0 bases from J, leaving 19 bases between. CDR3 sequence: CASSPPQQGLSTDTQYF. In nucleotides, the CDR3 is TGTGCCAGCAGCCCCCCGCAACAGGGTCTTAGCACAGATACGCAGTATTTT.

V usage is TRBV10-3 and J usage is TRBJ2-1; perhaps TRBD1 as D (5 bases). The V end lost 4 bases, the J end lost 1 base, and 20 bases lay between the germline ends. Germline V gene sequence: CDR1 ENHRY, CDR2 SYGVKD. This CDR3 contains 18 residues. The CDR3 nucleotides read TGTGCCATCAGTGCTGGACAACCTAATCTAAAGTCCTACAATGAGCAGTTCTTC. Its translation is CAISAGQPNLKSYNEQFF.

The gene calls are TRBV6-5 and TRBJ2-7, with 8 positions matching TRBD2. J lost 5 bases, V lost 0 bases, and 9 bases had no gene match. This CDR3 region has 16 residues. Germline CDR1 and CDR2: MNHEY and SVGAGI. For the CDR3, the DNA is TGTGCCAGCAGTTACTCCACCGCGGGGGGCGAGAACGAGCAGTACTTC. Protein: CASSYSTAGGENEQYF.

The chain carries TRBV28 and TRBJ2-3, with D possibly called TRBD1 or TRBD2 (5 bases each). The length of the CDR3 is 12 residues. From germline, CDR1 is MDHEN and CDR2 SYDVKM. V was cut by 4 bases and J by 3 bases, with 5 bases left in between. The CDR3 DNA sequence: TGTGCCAGCAGTTGGGGGACAGATACGCAGTATTTT. The encoded protein is CASSWGTDTQYF.

The V call is TRBV29-1, the J call TRBJ1-2, with a possible D match to TRBD1 (5 bases). The germline CDR1 and CDR2 sequences are SQVTM and ANQGSEA. Deletions cut 7 bases from V and 4 bases from J, with 22 bases between. The CDR3 has 15 residues. CDR3 DNA sequence: TGCAGCGGGGGCGCTGCCGGGGGGATCCCCTATGGCTACACCTTC. It codes for CSGGAAGGIPYGYTF.

This clonotype was picked up a small number of times. This likely traces to a read error, being one base from a far larger clone. This rearrangement joins TRBV6-6 to TRBJ1-1, with D hard to call. Germline V lookup: CDR1 MNHNY, CDR2 SVGAGI (reference sequence). The CDR3 totals 15 residues. Deletions cut 4 bases from V and 1 base from J, with 13 bases between. The CDR3 DNA reads TGTGCCAGCAGTTGGACCTACCCCGGGAACACTGAAGCTTTCTTT. Its translation: CASSWTYPGNTEAFF.

This clonotype was observed many times. The chain couples TRBV19 to TRBJ2-1; D possibly uses TRBD1 or TRBD2 (6 bases each). Germline CDR1 is LNHDA and CDR2 is SQIVND (reference sequence). With 3 bases removed from V and 14 bases from J, the gap between germline ends came to 29 bases. The CDR3 consists of 17 residues. CDR3 nucleotides: TGTGCCAGTAGTATGGGAGGTACAGGGCCTCAACCTCCCTTTGAGTTCTTC. It specifies CASSMGGTGPQPPFEFF. Combining the CDR3 with reference TRBV19 and TRBJ2-1 gives the whole variable domain DGGITQSPKYLFRKEGQNVTLSCEQNLNHDAMYWYRQDPGQGLRLIYYSQIVNDFQKGDIAEGYSVSREKKESFPLTVTSAQKNPTAFYLCASSMGGTGPQPPFEFFGPGTRLTVL.

The chain uses TRBV4-3 and TRBJ2-1; D is undetermined. Germline CDR1 LGHNA, CDR2 YSLEER. Trimming stripped 0 bases from V and 0 bases from J, with 12 bases between. This CDR3 spans 17 amino acids. The CDR3 loop is CASSQDPAGSSYNEQFF. In DNA, the CDR3 is TGCGCCAGCAGCCAAGATCCCGCCGGAAGCTCCTACAATGAGCAGTTCTTC.

This clonotype showed up many times. CDR3 protein: CASSDQPDNEQFF. Written as DNA, the CDR3 is TGTGCCAGCTCAGACCAACCGGATAATGAGCAGTTCTTC. The chain combines TRBV18 with TRBJ2-1; D ambiguous. Between the trimmed V and J ends, which lost 5 bases and 7 bases, there was a span of 12 bases. The CDR3 is made up of 13 amino acids. Looked up from germline, CDR1 is KGHSH and CDR2 is LQKENI.

CDR3 DNA sequence: TGTGCCAGCAGCAGAAGTAGGGATCTCAATCAGCCCCAGCATTTT. Protein: CASSRSRDLNQPQHF. The V and J genes are TRBV28 and TRBJ1-5; no clear D. V lost 6 bases and J lost 3, with 15 bases in between. Germline CDR1 and CDR2: MDHEN and SYDVKM. This CDR3 has 15 residues.

This clonotype was found once. The chain recombines TRBV6-2 or TRBV6-3 with TRBJ2-4; the D is unclear. CDR1 and CDR2 (germline): MNHEY, SVGEGT. The CDR3 sequence is 13 residues long. V lost 0 bases and J 6 bases, leaving 6 bases between the germline ends. This chain's CDR3 is CASSYSTRNIQYF. CDR3 bases: TGTGCCAGCAGTTACTCGACTCGAAACATTCAGTACTTC.

This clonotype is deemed medium-sized. V is TRBV28 and J is TRBJ2-3, with 10 bases matching TRBD2. With V trimmed by 7 bases and J by 2 bases, 3 bases remained unmatched. This CDR3 contains 14 residues. Germline assignment: CDR1 MDHEN and CDR2 SYDVKM. The DNA for the CDR3 is TGTGCCAGCACCGGACTAGCGGTCACAGATACGCAGTATTTT. Its translation: CASTGLAVTDTQYF. Combining the CDR3 with reference TRBV28 and TRBJ2-3 gives the whole variable domain DVKVTQSSRYLVKRTGEKVFLECVQDMDHENMFWYRQDPGLGLRLIYFSYDVKMKEKGDIPEGYSVSREKKERFSLILESASTNQTSMYLCASTGLAVTDTQYFGPGTRLTVL.

This clonotype was counted many times. The CDR3 spells CASSLGAGAAEAFF. For the CDR3, the DNA is TGTGCCAGCAGCTTAGGCGCGGGGGCTGCGGAAGCTTTCTTT. The chain carries TRBV7-2 and TRBJ1-1, with D possibly being TRBD1 (6 bases). CDR1 and CDR2 (germline): SGHTA, FQGNSA. Trimming shortened V by 1 base and J by 8 bases, and 14 bases separated the two germline ends. The CDR3 sequence is 14 residues long.

The chain links TRBV6-4 to TRBJ2-3; TRBD1 agrees at 7 bases. CDR1 MRHNA and CDR2 SNTAGT come from the germline V gene. The CDR3 length is 14 residues. Trimming took 2 bases from V and 3 from J; bases not matched to a gene: 2. This CDR3 reads CASSDDRETDTQYF. Here the CDR3 DNA reads TGTGCCAGCAGTGACGACAGGGAGACAGATACGCAGTATTTT.

The CDR3, as DNA: TGCAGTGCTGCCAGTATAGGGGCCCAAGGGGAGCAGTACTTC. Translation gives CSAASIGAQGEQYF. The V and J genes are TRBV20-1 and TRBJ2-7, with D perhaps TRBD1 (5 bases). Germline CDR1 reads DFQATT; CDR2 reads SNEGSKA (reference sequence). This CDR3 is 14 amino acids long. The ends were cut back, 5 bases at V and 7 bases at J, with 21 bases in the middle.

This clonotype was detected ten times or more. This sequence joins TRBV7-2 and TRBJ2-3; D possibly matches TRBD1 or TRBD2 (5 bases each). There are 16 residues in the CDR3. V lost 2 bases to trimming and J lost 4 bases, with 16 bases between them. Germline CDR1 and CDR2: SGHTA and FQGNSA. The CDR3 DNA reads as TGTGCCAGCAGCTTATCTAGCAGTAGAGGGGCAGATACGCAGTATTTT. Its translation: CASSLSSSRGADTQYF.

V is TRBV29-1 and J is TRBJ2-7; TRBD1 matches 7 bases. The CDR3 is 14 amino acids. V shed 0 bases and J 2 bases; nucleotides not matched to a gene: 4. In germline, CDR1 is SQVTM, CDR2 ANQGSEA. The CDR3: CSVEDTGQAYEQYF. Here the CDR3 DNA reads TGCAGCGTTGAAGATACCGGACAGGCCTACGAGCAGTACTTC.

This clonotype was seen repeatedly, ten times or more. V usage is TRBV18 and J usage is TRBJ2-7, with D perhaps matching TRBD1 or TRBD2 (5 bases each). Germline-derived CDR1 and CDR2 are KGHSH and LQKENI. This CDR3 is built from 13 residues. Trimming pared 6 bases from V and 2 bases from J, leaving 11 bases between. CDR3 in DNA: TGTGCCAGCTCTGGGGACGGGGCCTACGAGCAGTACTTC. Translating gives CASSGDGAYEQYF.